This entry features one TCR beta chain sequence. Its specificity is not known. Measured with immunoSEQ multiplex PCR; TCRdb has only the in-frame clones, and not every one. Of about 660,000 clones listed, about 74% are singletons. The data stem from a study of shared clonotypes between healthy human individuals. Study-level points and caveats: Non-shared clonotypes showed lower generation probabilities than clonotypes common to all four donors. It was expected that sequencing depth would affect clonotype sharing among donors. Generally, naive subsets came out with larger estimated richness than memory subsets. The genetic and exposure-history diversity represented was limited by few donors.

The length of the CDR3 is 13 residues. In germline, CDR1 is ENHRY, CDR2 SYGVKD. With 11 bases clipped from V and 11 bases from J, the junction kept 15 bases outside the gene matches. The origin of this receptor is a woman aged 25 to 39 in good health. Source material: memory CD4+ T cells sorted from blood. Noted subset: CD45RA-negative fraction. The V and J genes are TRBV10-3 and TRBJ2-3; 8 nucleotides align to TRBD1. CDR3 bases: TGTGCCGTAGGGACAGGAAACTCGGGCCTGCAGTATTTT. It codes for CAVGTGNSGLQYF.